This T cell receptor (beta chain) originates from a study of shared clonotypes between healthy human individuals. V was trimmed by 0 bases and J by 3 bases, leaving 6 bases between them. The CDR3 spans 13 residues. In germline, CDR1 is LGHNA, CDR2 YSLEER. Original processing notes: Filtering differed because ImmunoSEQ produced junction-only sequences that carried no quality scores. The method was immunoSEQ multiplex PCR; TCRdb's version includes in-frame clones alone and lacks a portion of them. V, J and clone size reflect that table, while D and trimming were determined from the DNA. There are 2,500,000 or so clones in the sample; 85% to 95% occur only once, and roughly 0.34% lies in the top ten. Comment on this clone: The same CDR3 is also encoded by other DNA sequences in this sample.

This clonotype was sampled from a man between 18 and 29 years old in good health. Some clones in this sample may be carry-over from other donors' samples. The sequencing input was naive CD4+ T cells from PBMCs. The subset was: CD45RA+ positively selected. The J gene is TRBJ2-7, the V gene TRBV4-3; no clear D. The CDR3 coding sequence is TGCGCCAGCAGCCAAGAACGTAGCTACGAGCAGTACTTC. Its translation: CASSQERSYEQYF.